These 31 T cell receptor beta chains came from one sample sequenced in a study of blood T cell repertoires in COVID-19. The table came from immunoSEQ multiplex PCR; TCRdb's copy has only in-frame clones and leaves some out. The sample includes over 65,000 clones, roughly 82% seen only once; the top ten take 15% to 20%. Material for sequencing was peripheral blood. These receptors all come from a man at least 80 years old with active COVID-19.

The rearrangement links TRBV5-1 to TRBJ2-4; maybe TRBD1 (6 bases). This CDR3 is 13 amino acids long. Deletions cut 4 bases from V and 9 bases from J, with 14 bases between. Germline CDR1 is SGHRS and CDR2 is YFSETQ. The CDR3 DNA is TGCGCCAGCAGCGCGGAGGTAGGGGGCATTCAGTACTTC. Protein product: CASSAEVGGIQYF.

The chain has TRBV7-2 and TRBJ2-2, with TRBD1 as a possible D gene (6 bases). Germline CDR1 reads SGHTA; CDR2 reads FQGNSA. The ends were cut back, 8 bases at V and 3 bases at J, with 16 bases in the middle. The CDR3 has 15 amino acids. The CDR3 bases are TGTGCCAGCCACGAGGGACAATTTTACACCGGGGAGCTGTTTTTT. Its protein is CASHEGQFYTGELFF. The entire variable domain, with the rest obtained from reference TRBV7-2 and TRBJ2-2, is as follows: GAGVSQSPSNKVTEKGKDVELRCDPISGHTALYWYRQSLGQGLEFLIYFQGNSAPDKSGLPSDRFSAERTGGSVSTLTIQRTQQEDSAVYLCASHEGQFYTGELFFGEGSRLTVL.

V and J are TRBV11-2 and TRBJ2-1, with 10 bases that match TRBD2. The CDR3 consists of 16 residues. Germline assignment: CDR1 SGHAT and CDR2 FQNNGV. With V trimmed by 1 base and J by 7 bases, 7 bases remained unmatched. Written as DNA, the CDR3 is TGTGCCAGCAGCTTAGTAGCGGGAGGAGGTGTAAATGAGCAGTTCTTC. Protein sequence: CASSLVAGGGVNEQFF.

V gene TRBV14 combines with J gene TRBJ1-3; D call uncertain. The CDR3 consists of 14 residues. V was pared by 3 bases and J by 0 bases, with 6 bases between. From germline, CDR1 is SGHDN and CDR2 FVKESK. The CDR3 sequence: CASSQAHSGNTIYF. The CDR3 coding sequence is TGTGCCAGCAGCCAGGCTCACTCTGGAAACACCATATATTTT.

In this sample, this clone turned up once. The rearrangement uses TRBV19 and TRBJ1-2, with 8 bases fitting TRBD1. V shed 5 bases and J 9 bases; nucleotides not matched to a gene: 8. CDR1 LNHDA and CDR2 SQIVND come from the germline V gene (reference sequence). The CDR3 runs 13 residues. CDR3 sequence: CASSFSQGASYTF. The CDR3, as DNA: TGTGCCAGTAGTTTCAGCCAGGGGGCAAGCTACACCTTC.

The chain recombines TRBV19 with TRBJ1-5; D unresolved. Germline V CDR1 and CDR2: LNHDA, SQIVND (reference sequence). Trimming removed 3 bases at V and 2 bases at J, with 14 bases between. CDR3 length: 16 amino acids. The CDR3 sequence: CASSIAGFGGNQPQHF. The CDR3 DNA follows: TGTGCCAGTAGTATCGCGGGTTTTGGAGGCAATCAGCCCCAGCATTTT. Variable domain in full (rest from reference TRBV19 and TRBJ1-5): DGGITQSPKYLFRKEGQNVTLSCEQNLNHDAMYWYRQDPGQGLRLIYYSQIVNDFQKGDIAEGYSVSREKKESFPLTVTSAQKNPTAFYLCASSIAGFGGNQPQHFGDGTRLSIL.

This chain joins TRBV18 and TRBJ1-1; 8 positions agree with TRBD1. CDR3 size: 15 residues. The junction had 9 bases not matched to a gene; V was cut back by 6 bases and J by 3 bases. The germline V gene has CDR1 KGHSH and CDR2 LQKENI. The CDR3 bases are TGTGCCAGCTCCCCGAGGACAGGGATCTACACTGAAGCTTTCTTT. It codes for CASSPRTGIYTEAFF.

This clone came up once. The chain recombines TRBV7-8 with TRBJ2-7; D unclear. The CDR3 covers 13 residues. Germline V gives CDR1 SGHVS, CDR2 FQNEAQ. Trimming left V 5 bases short and J 3 bases short, with 11 bases between. The CDR3 is CASSPVLYYEQYF. In DNA, the CDR3 is TGTGCCAGCAGCCCGGTTCTCTACTACGAGCAGTACTTC.

The chain has TRBV30 and TRBJ1-6; D gene uncertain. The CDR3 has 14 residues. Trimming took off 8 bases at V and 10 bases at J, with 21 bases between the two ends. Germline CDR1 and CDR2: GTSNPN and SVGIG (reference sequence). The CDR3 region has the DNA TGTGCCGGCCGGGAGGGTAACCTAGGGTCACCCCTCCACTTT. It is translated as CAGREGNLGSPLHF.

This clone was found a few times. This chain connects TRBV19 to TRBJ1-5, with D possibly being TRBD1 (6 bases). This CDR3 contains 19 residues. Trimming took off 7 bases at V and 3 bases at J, with 28 bases between the two ends. Looked up from germline, CDR1 is LNHDA and CDR2 is SQIVND (reference sequence). The chain's CDR3 is CASKGGTGTSALYNQPQHF. For the CDR3, the DNA is TGTGCCAGTAAAGGGGGAACCGGCACTTCAGCCCTTTACAATCAGCCCCAGCATTTT.

The sample holds one count of this clone. The chain carries TRBV28 and TRBJ2-7; D remains unclear. V was trimmed by 2 bases and J by 2 bases, leaving 13 bases between them. The CDR3 covers 15 residues. CDR1 and CDR2 from the germline V gene are MDHEN and SYDVKM. The CDR3 DNA is TGTGCCAGCAGTTTAAGACTTGGAGTACCCTACGAGCAGTACTTC. Translating gives CASSLRLGVPYEQYF.

This sequence joins TRBV7-2 and TRBJ2-3, with D possibly being TRBD2 (6 bases). V gave up 3 bases and J gave up 0 bases, with 10 bases separating them. From germline, CDR1 is SGHTA and CDR2 FQGNSA. The CDR3 totals 15 residues. As DNA, the CDR3 is TGTGCCAGCAGCTTGGCGGGGACTAGCACAGATACGCAGTATTTT. As protein: CASSLAGTSTDTQYF.

Written as DNA, the CDR3 is TGCGCCAGCAGCCAAGGAATCGGGACAGGGTATGGCTACACCTTC. It encodes CASSQGIGTGYGYTF. This chain uses TRBV4-3 with TRBJ1-2, with 9 positions matching TRBD1. CDR3 size: 15 residues. J was trimmed by 5 bases and V by 1 base; bases with no gene match: 5. Germline V gene lookup returns CDR1 LGHNA and CDR2 YSLEER.

V usage is TRBV7-2 and J usage is TRBJ2-7; a weak D match, TRBD1 (6 bases). V lost 4 bases and J lost 6, with 19 bases in between. Germline V gene data show CDR1 as SGHTA and CDR2 as FQGNSA. The length of the CDR3 is 15 residues. The CDR3 sequence: CASSYSLGAFGEQYF. The CDR3 DNA follows: TGTGCCAGCAGCTACTCTTTGGGGGCTTTCGGCGAGCAGTACTTC.

This clone occurred once. This chain uses TRBV5-4 with TRBJ2-5; D gene unclear. V was shortened by 0 bases and J by 1 base, with 7 bases between the two germline ends. Germline V gene lookup returns CDR1 SGHNT and CDR2 YYREEE (reference sequence). The CDR3 extends over 14 amino acids. This CDR3 is CASSLGLFQETQYF. CDR3 coding DNA: TGTGCCAGCAGCTTGGGGCTTTTCCAAGAGACCCAGTACTTC.

This chain connects TRBV4-2 to TRBJ1-3; 7 bases map to TRBD1. The CDR3 spans 16 residues. CDR1 LGHNA and CDR2 YNFKEQ come from the germline V gene. V trimming: 0 bases; J trimming: 0 bases; junction bases outside the gene matches: 2. In DNA, the CDR3 is TGTGCCAGCAGCCAAGAGTCAGGGGGCTCTGGAAACACCATATATTTT. Its translation: CASSQESGGSGNTIYF.

This clone was seen a few times. The V call is TRBV30, the J call TRBJ1-4, with D maybe TRBD1 (5 bases). This CDR3 comprises 14 residues. From germline, CDR1 is GTSNPN and CDR2 SVGIG (reference sequence). Trimming shortened V by 8 bases and J by 5 bases, and 18 bases separated the two germline ends. The CDR3 protein is CALEKGIGNEKLFF. CDR3 nucleotides: TGTGCCCTGGAGAAGGGGATCGGGAATGAAAAACTGTTTTTT.

The chain carries TRBV29-1 and TRBJ1-1, with D possibly matching TRBD1 (6 bases). The CDR3 covers 12 residues. The ends were cut back, 3 bases at V and 5 bases at J, with 10 bases in the middle. Germline V lookup: CDR1 SQVTM, CDR2 ANQGSEA. The CDR3 spells CSVDTGFTEAFF. The CDR3 DNA reads TGCAGCGTTGATACAGGGTTTACTGAAGCTTTCTTT.

This clone was counted a few times. The gene calls are TRBV4-2 and TRBJ1-6; D perhaps matches TRBD1 (6 bases). Trimming took off 0 bases at V and 6 bases at J, with 9 bases between the two ends. The CDR3 is 15 amino acids. In germline, CDR1 is LGHNA, CDR2 YNFKEQ. Written as DNA, the CDR3 is TGTGCCAGCAGCCAAGAAGGGGGACCTAATTCACCCCTCCACTTT. It translates to CASSQEGGPNSPLHF.

This clone was recorded a few times. J is TRBJ1-1 and V is TRBV7-2; the D is unclear. Germline CDR1 is SGHTA and CDR2 is FQGNSA. V lost 1 base and J lost 1, with 10 bases in between. CDR3 size: 15 residues. The CDR3 nucleotides are TGTGCCAGCAGCTTAGTCGCACTTGCGAACACTGAAGCTTTCTTT. Protein product: CASSLVALANTEAFF.

The CDR3 protein is CASSTRTGRGETQYF. CDR3 bases: TGTGCCAGCAGCACCCGGACAGGGAGAGGAGAGACCCAGTACTTC. The chain joins TRBV11-2 to TRBJ2-5; 8 bases are shared with TRBD1. Losses at the gene ends were 5 bases for V and 4 bases for J; bases not matched to a gene: 9. Germline V gene data show CDR1 as SGHAT and CDR2 as FQNNGV. This CDR3 region has 15 residues.

This rearrangement joins TRBV3-1 (or the pseudogene TRBV3-2) to TRBJ1-1, with D possibly matching TRBD1 (5 bases). The germline gives CDR1 LGHDT, CDR2 YNNKEL (reference sequence). The V end was cut by 7 bases, the J end by 6 bases, with 18 bases between. The CDR3 loop spans 14 amino acids. CDR3 sequence (DNA): TGTGCCAGCACCCCGGTGGAGGGGACGTCTGAAGCTTTCTTT. Residues: CASTPVEGTSEAFF.

This clone has at least ten counts. The chain links TRBV25-1 to TRBJ2-7; 8 bases match TRBD1. Germline assignment: CDR1 MGHDK and CDR2 SYGVNS. After removal of 6 bases from V and 1 base from J, the junction contained 5 bases not matched to a gene. The CDR3 sequence is 14 residues long. CDR3 sequence reads: CASRGTGLSYEQYF. The CDR3 nucleotides are TGTGCCAGCAGAGGGACAGGACTTTCCTACGAGCAGTACTTC.

The chain carries TRBV7-3 and TRBJ2-3; no definite D call. The CDR3 loop spans 14 amino acids. Germline V gives CDR1 SGHTA, CDR2 FQGTGA. V gave up 1 base and J gave up 1 base, with 6 bases separating them. The chain's CDR3 is CASSLIRGTDTQYF. Written as DNA, the CDR3 is TGTGCCAGCAGCTTAATTAGAGGCACAGATACGCAGTATTTT.

V gene TRBV28 combines with J gene TRBJ1-3, with D maybe TRBD1 (6 bases). The length of the CDR3 is 17 residues. V was clipped by 3 bases and J by 0 bases, with 15 bases between them. Germline V gene sequence: CDR1 MDHEN, CDR2 SYDVKM. Here the CDR3 reads CASSLGGLGASGNTIYF. CDR3 coding DNA: TGTGCCAGCAGTTTGGGTGGTTTGGGGGCCTCTGGAAACACCATATATTTT.

The V gene is TRBV7-9, the J gene TRBJ2-1, with a possible D match to TRBD2 (6 bases). Germline V gives CDR1 SEHNR, CDR2 FQNEAQ (reference sequence). The CDR3 is 14 amino acids. Trimming removed 0 bases at V and 9 bases at J, with 12 bases between. CDR3 sequence: CASSLAGQGGEQFF. The CDR3 DNA follows: TGTGCCAGCAGCTTAGCCGGGCAGGGAGGTGAGCAGTTCTTC.

This chain connects TRBV5-1 to TRBJ2-3; possibly TRBD2 for D (6 bases). The CDR3 contains 15 residues. CDR1 and CDR2 from the germline V gene are SGHRS and YFSETQ. Trimming cost V 4 bases and J 0 bases, with 12 bases left between them. CDR3 DNA: TGCGCCAGCAGCCCTTGGGGGACTAGCACAGATACGCAGTATTTT. It codes for CASSPWGTSTDTQYF.

The genes are TRBV29-1 and TRBJ1-6; D uncertain. V gave up 4 bases and J gave up 7 bases, with 14 bases separating them. Germline values: CDR1 SQVTM, CDR2 ANQGSEA. The length of the CDR3 is 14 residues. CDR3 DNA sequence: TGCAGCGTTGTTTACGGGAACGCGAATTCACCCCTCCACTTT. Its translation: CSVVYGNANSPLHF.

The chain employs TRBV7-9 and TRBJ2-2, with 9 bases aligning to TRBD1. The trim removed 2 bases at V and 6 bases at J, leaving 10 bases unmatched. The CDR3 runs to 17 residues. From germline, CDR1 is SEHNR and CDR2 FQNEAQ (reference sequence). The CDR3 spells CASSLKGTGIFAGELFF. The CDR3 coding sequence is TGTGCCAGCAGCTTAAAGGGGACAGGGATCTTCGCCGGGGAGCTGTTTTTT.

The gene calls are TRBV6-5 and TRBJ2-2; D unresolved. The CDR3 extends over 15 amino acids. V was clipped by 2 bases and J by 4 bases, with 11 bases between them. Germline loops: CDR1 MNHEY, CDR2 SVGAGI. The CDR3 sequence: CASSYGGGSTGELFF. As DNA, the CDR3 is TGTGCCAGCAGTTACGGTGGCGGATCCACCGGGGAGCTGTTTTTT.

In this sample, this clone turned up a few times. The CDR3 loop is CASSIQGSHEQYF. Written as DNA, the CDR3 is TGTGCCAGCAGCATACAGGGCAGCCACGAGCAGTACTTC. The rearrangement joins TRBV7-9 to TRBJ2-7; the D gene is possibly TRBD1 (6 bases). CDR1 and CDR2 (germline): SEHNR, FQNEAQ (reference sequence). Deletions cut 5 bases from V and 5 bases from J, with 13 bases between. CDR3 length: 13 amino acids.